These T cell receptor beta chains were read from a single sample in a study of cytomegalovirus exposure and HLA in healthy donors. Assay used: immunoSEQ multiplex PCR; TCRdb lists only in-frame clones, some missing. The sample comprises approximately 54,000 clones, approximately 89% of which are singletons, and 7.5% to 9.5% rests with the top ten. Sequenced sample: PBMCs. The source is a woman aged 18-35 years in good health and CMV-seropositive. Both conserved end residues are part of each CDR3. A D gene is named only where the DNA matches it firmly. Clone size is stated in some rows and not others, as once, few, many or a class when expanded.

V gene,CDR3 length,D gene,J gene,clone size,CDR3 DNA,CDR3 protein
TRBV5-4,15,TRBD2,TRBJ2-5,once,TGTGCCAGCAGCGGGGGGACTAGCGGCCAAGAGACCCAGTACTTC,CASSGGTSGQETQYF
TRBV6-5,13,-,TRBJ2-7,-,TGTGCCAGCAGCCTGACTAGAGTCGCAAGACAGTACTTC,CASSLTRVARQYF
TRBV10-3,14,-,TRBJ2-5,-,TGTGCCATCAGTGAGTCAGCAGGAGGGGAGACCCAGTACTTC,CAISESAGGETQYF
TRBV7-7,13,TRBD1,TRBJ2-1,once,TGTGCTAGCAGTTTGGACAGGAACAATGAGCAGTTCTTC,CASSLDRNNEQFF
TRBV5-1,17,-,TRBJ1-3,-,TGCGCCAGCAGCTCGACCCGGGGGGCGTACGCTGGAAACACCATATATTTT,CASSSTRGAYAGNTIYF
TRBV5-1,14,-,TRBJ1-3,-,TGCGCCAGCAGCTTAGGAGGGACTGGAAACACCATATATTTT,CASSLGGTGNTIYF
TRBV7-2,15,TRBD2,TRBJ2-3,once,TGTGCCAGCAGCTTGAGCGGGGGTTGGACAGATACGCAGTATTTT,CASSLSGGWTDTQYF
TRBV2,14,-,TRBJ1-2,-,TGTGCCAGCAATCAGGCGCAGAGGGCAGGCGGCTACACCTTC,CASNQAQRAGGYTF
TRBV7-6,12,-,TRBJ2-7,-,TGTGCCAGCAGTCCCCGGGAAGCCGAGCAGTACTTC,CASSPREAEQYF
TRBV7-9,12,TRBD1,TRBJ2-7,-,TGTGCCAGCAGCCACGGACAGGGCGAGCAGTACTTC,CASSHGQGEQYF
TRBV5-1,15,TRBD1,TRBJ2-7,-,TGCGCCAGCAGCTTGGGCATAACAGGGGGCGGTGAGCAGTACTTC,CASSLGITGGGEQYF
TRBV7-9,13,-,TRBJ1-5,-,TGTGCCAGCAGCTTATCAGGGTGGAAGCCCCAGCATTTT,CASSLSGWKPQHF
TRBV28,16,-,TRBJ2-1,-,TGTGCCAGCAGTTTCGCGGGGACTGGCCCCATCAATGAGCAGTTCTTC,CASSFAGTGPINEQFF
TRBV27,15,TRBD2,TRBJ2-5,-,TGTGCCAGCAGAAATTTTGGCGGGGGGGCTGAGACCCAGTACTTC,CASRNFGGGAETQYF
TRBV5-4,16,TRBD2,TRBJ2-3,-,TGTGCCAGCAGCTCCACCGGGACTACCTCCACAGATACGCAGTATTTT,CASSSTGTTSTDTQYF
TRBV28,15,-,TRBJ2-2,-,TGTGCCAGCAGTTTTCTATTAGGGGACACCGGGGAGCTGTTTTTT,CASSFLLGDTGELFF
TRBV15,18,TRBD1,TRBJ2-1,-,TGTGCCACCAGCAGAGATCTCAGTGGCAGGGGGCGCATCAATGAGCAGTTCTTC,CATSRDLSGRGRINEQFF
TRBV6-8,15,-,TRBJ1-3,-,TGTGCCAGCAGTTACCCAGGCTCCTCTGGAAACACCATATATTTT,CASSYPGSSGNTIYF
TRBV27,15,-,TRBJ1-6,few,TGTGCCAGCAGTTTTCTACAGGGTAGTAATTCACCCCTCCACTTT,CASSFLQGSNSPLHF
TRBV5-4,17,TRBD1,TRBJ2-1,-,TGTGCCAGCAGCACCCAGGCCGGGACAGGTTCGTACAATGAGCAGTTCTTC,CASSTQAGTGSYNEQFF
TRBV5-4,15,-,TRBJ1-1,-,TGTGCCAGCAGCTTGGACCGACTGATGAACACTGAAGCTTTCTTT,CASSLDRLMNTEAFF
TRBV7-8,13,-,TRBJ2-7,-,TGTGCCAGCAGCTTACTTCCCGTCTACGAGCAGTACTTC,CASSLLPVYEQYF
TRBV7-3,19,TRBD2,TRBJ2-5,-,TGTGCCAGTCTAGAGGGCACTTCCGGGACTAGCGTGTTCCAAGAGACCCAGTACTTC,CASLEGTSGTSVFQETQYF
TRBV14,13,TRBD2,TRBJ2-1,-,TGTGCCAGCAGCGGACTAGCGGGGAGTGAGCAGTTCTTC,CASSGLAGSEQFF
TRBV4-2,15,TRBD2,TRBJ2-1,-,TGTGCCAGCAGCCAAGATTTGCGGGGGGACGGTGAGCAGTTCTTC,CASSQDLRGDGEQFF
TRBV2,13,TRBD1,TRBJ1-2,-,TGTGCCAGCACCCCGGACAGGGACTATGGCTACACCTTC,CASTPDRDYGYTF
TRBV7-2,14,-,TRBJ1-1,-,TGTGCCAGCAGCTTAGCTCAGGGGAAAACTGAAGCTTTCTTT,CASSLAQGKTEAFF
TRBV5-1,18,TRBD1,TRBJ2-1,-,TGCGCCAGCAGCTTGATAATAGGGGGCCGTTCTGGCAACAATGAGCAGTTCTTC,CASSLIIGGRSGNNEQFF